The entry below gives a single T cell receptor beta chain sequence along with its context. Profiling relied on immunoSEQ multiplex PCR, and the TCRdb table lists in-frame clones only, not all of them. In the table there are tens of thousands of clones, 80% to 90% of which are singletons. This entry comes from a study of blood T cell repertoires in COVID-19. Sequencing was carried out using peripheral blood. The sequence was obtained from a woman in her 70s with acute or convalescent COVID-19.

The CDR3 region is CAISELGGTYNEQFF. CDR3 sequence (DNA): TGTGCCATCAGTGAGTTGGGGGGGACTTACAATGAGCAGTTCTTC. This sequence joins TRBV10-3 and TRBJ2-1; 7 bases are shared with TRBD2. Germline lookup yields CDR1 ENHRY and CDR2 SYGVKD. This CDR3 has 15 residues. The J segment lost 4 bases and the V segment lost 1 base, leaving 4 bases of the junction unmatched.